This note documents a single TCR beta chain sequence. As yet, its antigen is unknown. The sample is drawn from a study of T cell repertoires in cytomegalovirus infection. Study in general: Public TCR beta signatures marked donors with CMV infection and the matching HLA. Broader study findings: Summed public TCR beta family frequency identified CMV carriers bearing the relevant HLA. The response measured ex vivo was dominated by TCR beta clonotypes (HLA-C-restricted and CMV-specific).

Germline CDR1 SGHTA, CDR2 FQGNSA. Trimming left V 5 bases short and J 12 bases short, with 26 bases between. The length of the CDR3 is 15 residues. MiXCR, run by TCRdb on the reads, gives a single entry per CDR3 protein. Here the sample spans 680,000 or so distinct CDR3 sequences, less than 40% being singletons. The TCR comes from a human donor in good health (CMV status not recorded). Some clones in this sample may be carry-over from other donors' samples. The chain couples TRBV7-2 to TRBJ2-7, with D possibly being TRBD1 or TRBD2 (5 bases each). The sample consisted of PBMCs. Here the CDR3 reads CASSPYSGDLYETYF. CDR3 bases: TGTGCCAGCAGCCCTTATTCTGGGGACCTCTACGAGACGTACTTC.